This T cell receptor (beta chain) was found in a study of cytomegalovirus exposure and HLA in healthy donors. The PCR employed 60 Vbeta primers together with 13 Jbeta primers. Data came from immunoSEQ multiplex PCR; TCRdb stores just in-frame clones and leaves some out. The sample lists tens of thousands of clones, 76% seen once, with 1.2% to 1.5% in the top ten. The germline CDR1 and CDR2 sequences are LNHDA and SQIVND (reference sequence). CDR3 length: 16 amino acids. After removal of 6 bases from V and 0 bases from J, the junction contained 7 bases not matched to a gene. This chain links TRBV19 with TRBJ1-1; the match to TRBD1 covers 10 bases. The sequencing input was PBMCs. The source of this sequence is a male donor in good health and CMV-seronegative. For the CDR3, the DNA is TGTGCCAGTAGACCGGGACAGGGGTTGATGAACACTGAAGCTTTCTTT. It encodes CASRPGQGLMNTEAFF.